Shown below are 31 T cell receptor beta chains from a single sample sequenced in a study of blood T cell repertoires in COVID-19. Measured with immunoSEQ multiplex PCR; TCRdb has only the in-frame clones, and not every one. Of approximately 80,000 clones listed, around 81% are singletons. The sequencing sample was made of peripheral blood. All receptors derive from a man older than 75 with acute or convalescent COVID-19.

The chain employs TRBV7-9 and TRBJ2-3; D perhaps matches TRBD2 (6 bases). V was clipped by 4 bases and J by 4 bases, with 24 bases between them. CDR1 is SEHNR, CDR2 FQNEAQ, per germline (reference sequence). CDR3 length equals 18 residues. CDR3: CASSYPAGRVGGADTQYF. The CDR3 region has the DNA TGTGCCAGCAGCTACCCGGCGGGCCGAGTTGGAGGGGCAGATACGCAGTATTTT.

The chain uses TRBV20-1 and TRBJ2-1, with 10 bases identical to TRBD2. Germline CDR1 and CDR2: DFQATT and SNEGSKA (reference sequence). This CDR3 is built from 15 residues. V lost 3 bases to trimming and J lost 7 bases; unmatched junction nucleotides: 9. The CDR3 loop is CSASPGTSARNEQFF. The CDR3 bases are TGCAGTGCTAGTCCTGGGACTAGCGCCCGGAATGAGCAGTTCTTC.

The V and J genes are TRBV5-1 and TRBJ2-7; possibly TRBD1 for D (6 bases). V lost 4 bases and J lost 0, with 11 bases in between. Germline CDR1 SGHRS, CDR2 YFSETQ. CDR3 length: 14 residues. CDR3 protein: CASSQWTVSYEQYF. The DNA for the CDR3 is TGCGCCAGCAGCCAATGGACAGTCTCCTACGAGCAGTACTTC.

This chain uses TRBV5-1 with TRBJ2-2; D might be TRBD1 (5 bases). The CDR3 extends over 15 amino acids. Germline V gene lookup returns CDR1 SGHRS and CDR2 YFSETQ. Trimming pared 3 bases from V and 1 base from J, leaving 10 bases between. CDR3 coding DNA: TGCGCCAGCAGCTCCCTAGGACAGAACACCGGGGAGCTGTTTTTT. Encoded protein: CASSSLGQNTGELFF.

A few counts support this clone. This chain connects TRBV28 to TRBJ1-2; no clear D. This CDR3 is 12 amino acids long. V was pared by 4 bases and J by 12 bases, with 15 bases between. Germline lookup yields CDR1 MDHEN and CDR2 SYDVKM. As DNA, the CDR3 is TGTGCCAGCAGTTCGCAGACACGGAAAGACACCTTC. Translation gives CASSSQTRKDTF.

In its sample, this clone was seen a few times. This chain links TRBV5-6 with TRBJ2-7; 7 bases align to TRBD1. Germline-derived CDR1 and CDR2 are SGHDT and YYEEEE. The CDR3 runs to 15 residues. Losses at the gene ends were 1 base for V and 4 bases for J; bases not matched to a gene: 8. The CDR3, as DNA: TGTGCCAGCAGCTTGCCGGGGACAGCCGCTTACGAGCAGTACTTC. It is translated as CASSLPGTAAYEQYF.

A word on this clone: Other DNA sequences in this sample translate to the same CDR3. The rearrangement joins TRBV5-1 to TRBJ2-5; D gene unclear. Trimming pared 4 bases from V and 1 base from J, leaving 8 bases between. Germline assignment: CDR1 SGHRS and CDR2 YFSETQ. The CDR3 has 13 amino acids. DNA of the CDR3: TGCGCCAGCAGCCTTGGGCTCCAAGAGACCCAGTACTTC. As protein: CASSLGLQETQYF.

V is TRBV5-1 and J is TRBJ2-2; 7 positions agree with TRBD2. The CDR3 totals 15 residues. Per the germline V gene, CDR1 is SGHRS and CDR2 is YFSETQ. After removal of 0 bases from V and 7 bases from J, the junction contained 6 bases not matched to a gene. The CDR3 nucleotides are TGCGCCAGCAGCTTGGTTGCTAGCGGCAACGGGGAGCTGTTTTTT. It specifies CASSLVASGNGELFF.

This chain connects TRBV28 to TRBJ1-2, with a possible D match to TRBD1 (5 bases). Germline V gene lookup returns CDR1 MDHEN and CDR2 SYDVKM. The CDR3 loop spans 13 amino acids. The ends were cut back, 8 bases at V and 4 bases at J, with 14 bases in the middle. The CDR3 protein is CASGVSTVYGYTF. The CDR3 nucleotides read TGTGCCAGCGGGGTCTCGACAGTCTATGGCTACACCTTC.

The genes are TRBV18 and TRBJ1-5; 8 bases align to TRBD1. V was clipped by 4 bases and J by 4 bases; unmatched bases: 6. Germline V gene lookup returns CDR1 KGHSH and CDR2 LQKENI. This CDR3 is built from 15 residues. CDR3 sequence (DNA): TGTGCCAGCTCACGGGGACAGGCCTTAAATCAGCCCCAGCATTTT. As protein: CASSRGQALNQPQHF.

This sequence joins TRBV18 and TRBJ2-5; 10 bases align to TRBD1. Germline assignment: CDR1 KGHSH and CDR2 LQKENI. The trim removed 3 bases at V and 3 bases at J, leaving 7 bases unmatched. This CDR3 comprises 16 residues. The CDR3 nucleotides read TGTGCCAGCTCACCGCGACAGGGGGCCTTAGAAGAGACCCAGTACTTC. Translation gives CASSPRQGALEETQYF.

The genes are TRBV7-9 and TRBJ2-7; TRBD1 matches 7 bases. Losses at the gene ends were 0 bases for V and 4 bases for J; bases not matched to a gene: 6. CDR3 length equals 15 residues. CDR1 and CDR2 (germline): SEHNR, FQNEAQ (reference sequence). The CDR3 nucleotides read TGTGCCAGCAGCTTAGCGGCGAGGGGGCGGTACGAGCAGTACTTC. Its protein product is CASSLAARGRYEQYF.

The chain combines TRBV3-1 (or the pseudogene TRBV3-2) with TRBJ1-5; D gene ambiguous. The V end was cut by 0 bases, the J end by 2 bases, with 5 bases between. Per germline, CDR1 LGHDT and CDR2 YNNKEL (reference sequence). This CDR3 is built from 14 residues. CDR3 in DNA: TGTGCCAGCAGCCAAGATAGAGGCAATCAGCCCCAGCATTTT. Its protein is CASSQDRGNQPQHF.

The genes are TRBV27 and TRBJ1-2; 7 nucleotides agree with TRBD1. The germline V gene has CDR1 MNHEY and CDR2 SMNVEV (reference sequence). V lost 1 base and J lost 4; bases outside the gene matches: 9. The CDR3 runs to 16 residues. DNA for the CDR3: TGTGCCAGCAGTTTATTGGGACAGAGGGCGGTCTATGGCTACACCTTC. Its translation is CASSLLGQRAVYGYTF.

The DNA for the CDR3 is TGTGCCAGCAGCCATCCTCAGGGGTTGGCCGGGGAGCTGTTTTTT. Protein sequence: CASSHPQGLAGELFF. This chain connects TRBV3-1 (or the pseudogene TRBV3-2) to TRBJ2-2; weak D call: TRBD1 (6 bases). Germline CDR1 reads LGHDT; CDR2 reads YNNKEL (reference sequence). V dropped 3 bases and J dropped 6 bases, with 14 bases sitting between them. The CDR3 is 15 residues long.

The DNA for the CDR3 is TGTGCCAGCAGCCTACAGGGGGCGGAGGGCTACACCTTC. It translates to CASSLQGAEGYTF. The chain couples TRBV14 to TRBJ1-2; the match to TRBD1 covers 9 bases. The CDR3 is 13 residues long. Unmatched junction bases numbered 5, after V lost 4 bases and J lost 8 bases. CDR1 and CDR2 (germline): SGHDN, FVKESK.

V usage is TRBV5-1 and J usage is TRBJ1-2; 10 nucleotides match TRBD1. Germline loops: CDR1 SGHRS, CDR2 YFSETQ. The CDR3 contains 17 residues. V shed 0 bases and J 0 bases; nucleotides not matched to a gene: 5. CDR3 DNA: TGCGCCAGCAGCTTGGCCTCCGGGACAGGGGCTAACTATGGCTACACCTTC. Translated, it gives CASSLASGTGANYGYTF.

V usage is TRBV7-8 and J usage is TRBJ1-6, with D unclear. Germline V lookup: CDR1 SGHVS, CDR2 FQNEAQ. This CDR3 comprises 15 residues. Trimming cost V 4 bases and J 3 bases, with 10 bases left between them. CDR3 loop: CASSSREDYNSPLHF. For the CDR3, the DNA is TGTGCCAGCAGCTCAAGGGAGGACTATAATTCACCCCTCCACTTT.

The chain links TRBV11-1 to TRBJ2-3, with D perhaps matching TRBD1 (5 bases). Germline CDR1 and CDR2: SGHAT and FQDESV (reference sequence). The V gene lost 5 bases and the J gene lost 6 bases, with 9 bases spanning the gap. CDR3 length: 12 amino acids. The CDR3 sequence: CASSRRQDTQYF. The CDR3 bases are TGTGCCAGCAGCCGCAGACAGGATACGCAGTATTTT.

In DNA form, the CDR3 reads TGTGCCATCAGTGAGTCGGTAGCTAGCGGGGACTACAATGAGCAGTTCTTC. Amino acid sequence: CAISESVASGDYNEQFF. The chain carries TRBV10-3 and TRBJ2-1; 9 bases agree with TRBD2. Germline CDR1 and CDR2: ENHRY and SYGVKD. V gave up 0 bases and J gave up 3 bases; unmatched junction bases: 6. This CDR3 contains 17 residues.

V is TRBV11-3 and J is TRBJ1-5, with TRBD1 matching 12 bases. CDR3 length: 17 amino acids. Germline CDR1 reads SGHNT; CDR2 reads YENEEA. With 0 bases clipped from V and 3 bases from J, the junction kept 3 bases outside the gene matches. The CDR3 nucleotides are TGTGCCAGCAGCTTAGATGGGACAGGGGGCGCCAATCAGCCCCAGCATTTT. Amino acid sequence: CASSLDGTGGANQPQHF.

The chain employs TRBV18 and TRBJ1-2; 7 bases align to TRBD1. V shed 6 bases, J shed 0 bases, and the junction held 10 bases outside the gene matches. CDR3 length equals 16 residues. Germline V gene sequence: CDR1 KGHSH, CDR2 LQKENI. This CDR3 reads CASSNRGSSPNYGYTF. The DNA for the CDR3 is TGTGCCAGCTCGAACAGGGGATCGAGCCCTAACTATGGCTACACCTTC.

The CDR3 here is CASSLMGSSYEQYF. In nucleotides, the CDR3 is TGTGCCAGCAGCTTAATGGGGAGCTCCTACGAGCAGTACTTC. The V and J genes are TRBV7-3 and TRBJ2-7; maybe TRBD2 (5 bases). Germline-derived CDR1 and CDR2 are SGHTA and FQGTGA. The CDR3 totals 14 residues. The ends were cut back, 1 base at V and 0 bases at J, with 7 bases in the middle.

This chain connects TRBV18 to TRBJ1-3; the D gene is possibly TRBD1 (6 bases). V lost 4 bases and J lost 0, with 13 bases in between. The CDR3 length is 16 residues. Germline values: CDR1 KGHSH, CDR2 LQKENI. CDR3 sequence: CASSRYDRRSGNTIYF. The CDR3 bases are TGTGCCAGCTCACGCTATGACAGGCGCTCTGGAAACACCATATATTTT.

The J gene is TRBJ1-2, the V gene TRBV28; 10 positions agree with TRBD1. The CDR3 spans 16 residues. V gave up 6 bases and J gave up 0 bases; unmatched junction bases: 7. Germline CDR1 is MDHEN and CDR2 is SYDVKM. DNA for the CDR3: TGTGCCAGCAGGTTCGCCGGACAGGGGGCTAACTATGGCTACACCTTC. Encoded protein: CASRFAGQGANYGYTF.

This chain links TRBV3-1 (or the pseudogene TRBV3-2) with TRBJ2-7; no definite D call. V lost 0 bases and J 3 bases, leaving 9 bases between the germline ends. Germline CDR1 reads LGHDT; CDR2 reads YNNKEL (reference sequence). CDR3 size: 14 residues. As DNA, the CDR3 is TGTGCCAGCAGCCAAGATCTATACAGCTACGAGCAGTACTTC. It is translated as CASSQDLYSYEQYF.

This rearrangement joins TRBV5-4 to TRBJ2-2, with 9 bases identical to TRBD1. Germline CDR1 reads SGHNT; CDR2 reads YYREEE (reference sequence). The CDR3 is made up of 15 amino acids. With 4 bases clipped from V and 4 bases from J, the junction kept 5 bases outside the gene matches. The CDR3 protein is CASSQGQGTTGELFF. CDR3 DNA: TGTGCCAGCAGCCAAGGACAGGGGACCACCGGGGAGCTGTTTTTT.

The rearrangement links TRBV29-1 to TRBJ2-1; TRBD2 matches at 8 bases. Per the germline V gene, CDR1 is SQVTM and CDR2 is ANQGSEA. CDR3 length equals 12 residues. V gave up 5 bases and J gave up 9 bases; unmatched junction bases: 6. CDR3 DNA: TGCAGCGTTAAAAGCGGGAGTACTGAGCAGTTCTTC. Its protein is CSVKSGSTEQFF.

This clone was picked up a small number of times. The gene calls are TRBV6-5 and TRBJ2-7, with 9 bases matching TRBD2. The V gene's germline CDR1 is MNHEY and CDR2 SVGAGI. J lost 6 bases, V lost 2 bases, and 8 bases had no gene match. The CDR3 has 15 amino acids. DNA of the CDR3: TGTGCCAGCAGTTACGGTGGCGGGAGGGCCGGCGAGCAGTACTTC. Translation gives CASSYGGGRAGEQYF.

This clone occurred a few times. The chain couples TRBV5-1 to TRBJ2-3, with TRBD1 matching over 7 bases. The CDR3 totals 15 residues. The V and J ends lost 1 base and 2 bases, in that order; junction bases with no gene match: 4. The germline CDR1 and CDR2 sequences are SGHRS and YFSETQ. CDR3 residues: CASSLLDRVTDTQYF. The CDR3 nucleotides read TGCGCCAGCAGCTTGTTAGACAGGGTCACAGATACGCAGTATTTT.

The chain combines TRBV7-3 with TRBJ2-1; TRBD2 matches 10 bases. Losses at the gene ends were 0 bases for V and 13 bases for J; bases not matched to a gene: 9. The CDR3 spans 15 residues. Germline V gives CDR1 SGHTA, CDR2 FQGTGA. The CDR3 bases are TGTGCCAGCAGCTTAACATGGGCTAGCGGGAGAGAACAGTTCTTC. Amino acids: CASSLTWASGREQFF. Together with reference TRBV7-3 and TRBJ2-1, the CDR3 gives the full variable domain: GAGVSQTPSNKVTEKGKYVELRCDPISGHTALYWYRQSLGQGPEFLIYFQGTGAADDSGLPNDRFFAVRPEGSVSTLKIQRTERGDSAVYLCASSLTWASGREQFFGPGTRLTVL.